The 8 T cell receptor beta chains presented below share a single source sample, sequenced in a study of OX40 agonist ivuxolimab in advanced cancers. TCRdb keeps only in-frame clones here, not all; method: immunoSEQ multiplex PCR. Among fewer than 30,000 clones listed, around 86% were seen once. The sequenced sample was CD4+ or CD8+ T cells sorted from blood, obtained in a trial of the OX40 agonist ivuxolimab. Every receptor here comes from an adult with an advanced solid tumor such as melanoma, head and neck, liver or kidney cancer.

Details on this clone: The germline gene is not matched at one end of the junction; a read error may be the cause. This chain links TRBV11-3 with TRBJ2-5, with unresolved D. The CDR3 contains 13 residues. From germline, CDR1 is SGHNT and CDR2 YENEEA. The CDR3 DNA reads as TGTGCCAGCAGCCTAGACCCGGTCCGGACCCAGTACTTC. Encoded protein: CASSLDPVRTQYF.

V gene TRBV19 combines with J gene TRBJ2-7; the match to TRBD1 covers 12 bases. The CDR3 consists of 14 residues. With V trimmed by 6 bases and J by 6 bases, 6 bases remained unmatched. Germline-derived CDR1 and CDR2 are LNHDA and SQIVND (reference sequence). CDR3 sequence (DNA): TGTGCCAGTAGCACCGGGACAGGGGGCGGCGAGCAGTACTTC. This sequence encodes CASSTGTGGGEQYF.

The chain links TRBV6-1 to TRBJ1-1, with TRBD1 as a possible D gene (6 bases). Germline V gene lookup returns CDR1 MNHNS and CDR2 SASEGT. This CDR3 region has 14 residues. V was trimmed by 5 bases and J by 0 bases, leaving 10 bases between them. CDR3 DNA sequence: TGTGCCAGCAGTAGGACAGCCATGAACACTGAAGCTTTCTTT. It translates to CASSRTAMNTEAFF.

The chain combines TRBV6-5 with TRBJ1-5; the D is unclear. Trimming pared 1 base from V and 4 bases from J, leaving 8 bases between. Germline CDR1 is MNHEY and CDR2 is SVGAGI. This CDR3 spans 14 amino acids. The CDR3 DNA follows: TGTGCCAGCAGTTACTGGGGTATGAATCAGCCCCAGCATTTT. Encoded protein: CASSYWGMNQPQHF.

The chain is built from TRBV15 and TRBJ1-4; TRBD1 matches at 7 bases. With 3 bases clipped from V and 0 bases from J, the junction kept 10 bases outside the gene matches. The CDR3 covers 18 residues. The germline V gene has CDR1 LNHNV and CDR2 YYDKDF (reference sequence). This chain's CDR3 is CATSREGAGEATNEKLFF. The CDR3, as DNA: TGTGCCACCAGCAGGGAGGGGGCTGGGGAGGCAACTAATGAAAAACTGTTTTTT.

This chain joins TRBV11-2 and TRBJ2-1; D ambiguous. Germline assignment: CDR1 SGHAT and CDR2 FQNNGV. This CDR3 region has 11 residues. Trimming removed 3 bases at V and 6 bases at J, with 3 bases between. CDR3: CASSLGNEQFF. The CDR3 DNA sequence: TGTGCCAGCAGCTTGGGCAATGAGCAGTTCTTC.

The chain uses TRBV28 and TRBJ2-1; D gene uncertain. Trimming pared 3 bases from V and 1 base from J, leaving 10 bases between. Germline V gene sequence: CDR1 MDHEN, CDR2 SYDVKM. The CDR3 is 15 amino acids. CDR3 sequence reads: CASSLVPMSYNEQFF. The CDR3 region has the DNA TGTGCCAGCAGTTTGGTTCCCATGTCCTACAATGAGCAGTTCTTC.

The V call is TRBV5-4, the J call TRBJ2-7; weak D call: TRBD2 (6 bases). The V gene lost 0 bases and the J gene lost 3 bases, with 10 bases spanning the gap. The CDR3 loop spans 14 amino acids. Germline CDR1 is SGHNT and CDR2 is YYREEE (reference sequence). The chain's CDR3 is CASSLDAGIYEQYF. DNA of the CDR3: TGTGCCAGCAGCTTGGATGCGGGGATCTACGAGCAGTACTTC.